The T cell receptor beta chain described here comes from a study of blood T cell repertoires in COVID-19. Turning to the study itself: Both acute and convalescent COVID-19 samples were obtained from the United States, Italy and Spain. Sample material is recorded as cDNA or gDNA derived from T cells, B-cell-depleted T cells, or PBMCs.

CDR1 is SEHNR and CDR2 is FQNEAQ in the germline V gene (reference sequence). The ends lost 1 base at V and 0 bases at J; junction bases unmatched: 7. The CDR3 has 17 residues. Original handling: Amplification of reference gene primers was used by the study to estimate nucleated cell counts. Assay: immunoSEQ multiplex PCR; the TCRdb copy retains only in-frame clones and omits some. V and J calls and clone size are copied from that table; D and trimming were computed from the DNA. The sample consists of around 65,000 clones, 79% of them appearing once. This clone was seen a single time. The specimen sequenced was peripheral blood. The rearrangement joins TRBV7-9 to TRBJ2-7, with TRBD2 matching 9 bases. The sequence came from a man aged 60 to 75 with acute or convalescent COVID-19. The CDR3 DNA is TGTGCCAGCAGCTTAGATGCTAGCGGGGACTTCTCCTACGAGCAGTACTTC. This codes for CASSLDASGDFSYEQYF. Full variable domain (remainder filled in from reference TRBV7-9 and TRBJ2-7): DTGVSQNPRHKITKRGQNVTFRCDPISEHNRLYWYRQTLGQGPEFLTYFQNEAQLEKSRLLSDRFSAERPKGSFSTLEIQRTEQGDSAMYLCASSLDASGDFSYEQYFGPGTRLTVT.